The 10 T cell receptor beta chains below were found in one sample sequenced in a study of cytomegalovirus exposure and HLA in healthy donors. TCRdb's table, derived via immunoSEQ multiplex PCR, lists solely in-frame clones and lacks some. This sample has over 150,000 clones, with less than 95% found just once. The specimen was PBMCs. These receptors all stem from a woman aged 18-30 years in good health and CMV-seropositive.

V and J are TRBV5-1 and TRBJ2-7, with D tentatively TRBD2 (5 bases). From germline, CDR1 is SGHRS and CDR2 YFSETQ. This CDR3 contains 12 residues. The ends were cut back, 0 bases at V and 7 bases at J, with 8 bases in the middle. Here the CDR3 DNA reads TGCGCCAGCAGCTTGGCCGGGGAAGAGCAGTACTTC. It codes for CASSLAGEEQYF.

The V and J genes are TRBV5-4 and TRBJ2-2; TRBD2 agrees at 15 bases. With 5 bases clipped from V and 6 bases from J, the junction kept 17 bases outside the gene matches. This CDR3 comprises 20 residues. Germline values: CDR1 SGHNT, CDR2 YYREEE (reference sequence). DNA of the CDR3: TGTGCCAGCAGTCTTCCCGGACTAGCGGGGGGGCATGGTTCCGCCGGGGAGCTGTTTTTT. Protein: CASSLPGLAGGHGSAGELFF.

J is TRBJ2-7 and V is TRBV6-5; the match to TRBD1 covers 7 bases. V trimming: 8 bases; J trimming: 0 bases; junction bases outside the gene matches: 4. The CDR3 contains 13 residues. Germline V CDR1 and CDR2: MNHEY, SVGAGI. The CDR3 sequence: CASRGQNSYEQYF. The CDR3 nucleotides read TGTGCCAGCCGGGGACAGAACTCCTACGAGCAGTACTTC.

CDR3 region: CASSLDRQYEKLFF. In DNA, the CDR3 is TGTGCCAGCAGCTTAGACCGACAGTATGAAAAACTGTTTTTT. The V and J genes are TRBV11-2 and TRBJ1-4, with D perhaps TRBD1 (5 bases). This CDR3 is 14 amino acids long. CDR1 and CDR2 from the germline V gene are SGHAT and FQNNGV. V was cut by 0 bases and J by 6 bases, with 8 bases left in between.

The chain has TRBV7-9 and TRBJ1-4, with a weak D call TRBD1 (5 bases). The germline V gene has CDR1 SEHNR and CDR2 FQNEAQ (reference sequence). V lost 10 bases, J lost 2 bases, and 17 bases lay in between. The CDR3 is 15 amino acids. The CDR3 loop reads CAIPIRQRTNEKLFF. The CDR3 coding sequence is TGTGCCATCCCCATACGACAGCGCACTAATGAAAAACTGTTTTTT.

V and J are TRBV23-1 and TRBJ2-2; D is possibly TRBD2 (5 bases). TRBV23-1 is identified as an open reading frame with a role that is uncertain. There are 14 residues in the CDR3. V lost 10 bases, J lost 4 bases, and 16 bases lay in between. The CDR3, as DNA: TGCGCCACCGGAGGCCCCCTTTCCACCGGGGAGCTGTTTTTT. Translated, it gives CATGGPLSTGELFF.

The chain employs TRBV28 and TRBJ1-1; 8 bases are a match to TRBD1. V was clipped by 1 base and J by 10 bases; unmatched bases: 8. Germline-derived CDR1 and CDR2 are MDHEN and SYDVKM. The CDR3 contains 14 residues. The CDR3 reads CASSLSTGELSAFF. CDR3 coding DNA: TGTGCCAGCAGTTTATCGACAGGGGAATTATCAGCTTTCTTT.

The chain recombines TRBV14 with TRBJ1-1; TRBD1 might be the D (5 bases). V lost 4 bases and J 0 bases, leaving 9 bases between the germline ends. CDR1 and CDR2 from the germline V gene are SGHDN and FVKESK. The CDR3 loop spans 14 amino acids. CDR3 amino acids: CASSPYRMNTEAFF. The DNA for the CDR3 is TGTGCCAGCAGCCCTTACAGGATGAACACTGAAGCTTTCTTT.

The J gene is TRBJ1-2, the V gene TRBV15; D uncertain. Germline CDR1 is LNHNV and CDR2 is YYDKDF (reference sequence). V was pared by 5 bases and J by 4 bases, with 11 bases between. The CDR3 is 13 residues long. As DNA, the CDR3 is TGTGCCACCAGCTCGAACAGATTCTATGGCTACACCTTC. Translating it yields CATSSNRFYGYTF.

DNA for the CDR3: TGTGCCACCGCCAGGGGACCGGGCCCCTACGAGCAGTACTTC. Residues: CATARGPGPYEQYF. The chain recombines TRBV2 with TRBJ2-7; D may be TRBD1 (6 bases). This CDR3 comprises 14 residues. The V gene lost 10 bases and the J gene lost 2 bases, with 18 bases spanning the gap. Germline loops: CDR1 SNHLY, CDR2 FYNNEI. Full variable domain (rest looked up from reference TRBV2 and TRBJ2-7): EPEVTQTPSHQVTQMGQEVILRCVPISNHLYFYWYRQILGQKVEFLVSFYNNEISEKSEIFDDQFSVERPDGSNFTLKIRSTKLEDSAMYFCATARGPGPYEQYFGPGTRLTVT.